Here is one T cell receptor beta chain with its context. Its target is not known. cDNA synthesis used the whole RNA isolate, giving expressed TCRB sequences. Only in-frame clones appear in the TCRdb table, and some are missing; sequencing was by immunoSEQ multiplex PCR. In the table there are more than 350,000 clones, roughly 11% of which are singletons. Per donor, one heparinised blood draw averaged approximately 110 mL. This entry belongs to a study of beta chain features in type 1 diabetes. Broader study findings: cDNA-based reads could over-represent cells with high TCR expression.

The CDR3 extends over 11 amino acids. In germline, CDR1 is SGHVS, CDR2 FNYEAQ. V lost 1 base and J 10 bases, leaving 4 bases between the germline ends. The source of this sequence is a woman aged 18-35 years in good health. Material for sequencing was naive CD4+ T cells from blood. The V call is TRBV7-6, the J call TRBJ1-4, with D unresolved. The DNA of the CDR3 is TGTGCCAGCAGCTTAGGGGGAAAACTGTTTTTT. It is translated as CASSLGGKLFF. Full variable domain (rest looked up from reference TRBV7-6 and TRBJ1-4): GAGVSQSPRYKVTKRGQDVALRCDPISGHVSLYWYRQALGQGPEFLTYFNYEAQQDKSGLPNDRFSAERPEGSISTLTIQRTEQRDSAMYRCASSLGGKLFFGSGTQLSVL.